The next 2 T cell receptor beta chains were all read from a single sample in a study of T cells in Graves' hyperthyroidism and ophthalmopathy. Using RNA transcripts as the source, TCR beta CDR3 regions were amplified. RT-PCR in the first round (using the HTBI primer set) targeted the TCR CDR3. TCRdb processed the multiplex PCR reads anew with MiXCR; each CDR3 protein has one entry. The sample holds approximately 400,000 distinct CDR3 sequences, 20% to 25% seen once. The sample was blood. Receptors were obtained from a man aged 50 or older with Graves' hyperthyroidism.

As to this clonotype: Given a much more abundant clone one base away, this may be a read error. The CDR3 here is CASRGLAKNIQYF. The CDR3 coding sequence is TGTGCCAGCAGGGGACTAGCCAAAAACATTCAGTACTTC. V gene TRBV12-3 or TRBV12-4 combines with J gene TRBJ2-4; D is possibly TRBD2 (6 bases). There are 13 residues in the CDR3. V was clipped by 6 bases and J by 0 bases, with 6 bases between them.

The V call is TRBV5-5, the J call TRBJ2-7; 7 bases match TRBD1. The germline V gene has CDR1 SGHKS and CDR2 YYEKEE (reference sequence). The CDR3 length is 16 residues. J was trimmed by 6 bases and V by 2 bases; bases with no gene match: 14. The CDR3 sequence is CASSFYTGALAAEQYF. CDR3 coding DNA: TGTGCCAGCAGCTTCTATACAGGGGCCCTTGCGGCCGAGCAGTACTTC.